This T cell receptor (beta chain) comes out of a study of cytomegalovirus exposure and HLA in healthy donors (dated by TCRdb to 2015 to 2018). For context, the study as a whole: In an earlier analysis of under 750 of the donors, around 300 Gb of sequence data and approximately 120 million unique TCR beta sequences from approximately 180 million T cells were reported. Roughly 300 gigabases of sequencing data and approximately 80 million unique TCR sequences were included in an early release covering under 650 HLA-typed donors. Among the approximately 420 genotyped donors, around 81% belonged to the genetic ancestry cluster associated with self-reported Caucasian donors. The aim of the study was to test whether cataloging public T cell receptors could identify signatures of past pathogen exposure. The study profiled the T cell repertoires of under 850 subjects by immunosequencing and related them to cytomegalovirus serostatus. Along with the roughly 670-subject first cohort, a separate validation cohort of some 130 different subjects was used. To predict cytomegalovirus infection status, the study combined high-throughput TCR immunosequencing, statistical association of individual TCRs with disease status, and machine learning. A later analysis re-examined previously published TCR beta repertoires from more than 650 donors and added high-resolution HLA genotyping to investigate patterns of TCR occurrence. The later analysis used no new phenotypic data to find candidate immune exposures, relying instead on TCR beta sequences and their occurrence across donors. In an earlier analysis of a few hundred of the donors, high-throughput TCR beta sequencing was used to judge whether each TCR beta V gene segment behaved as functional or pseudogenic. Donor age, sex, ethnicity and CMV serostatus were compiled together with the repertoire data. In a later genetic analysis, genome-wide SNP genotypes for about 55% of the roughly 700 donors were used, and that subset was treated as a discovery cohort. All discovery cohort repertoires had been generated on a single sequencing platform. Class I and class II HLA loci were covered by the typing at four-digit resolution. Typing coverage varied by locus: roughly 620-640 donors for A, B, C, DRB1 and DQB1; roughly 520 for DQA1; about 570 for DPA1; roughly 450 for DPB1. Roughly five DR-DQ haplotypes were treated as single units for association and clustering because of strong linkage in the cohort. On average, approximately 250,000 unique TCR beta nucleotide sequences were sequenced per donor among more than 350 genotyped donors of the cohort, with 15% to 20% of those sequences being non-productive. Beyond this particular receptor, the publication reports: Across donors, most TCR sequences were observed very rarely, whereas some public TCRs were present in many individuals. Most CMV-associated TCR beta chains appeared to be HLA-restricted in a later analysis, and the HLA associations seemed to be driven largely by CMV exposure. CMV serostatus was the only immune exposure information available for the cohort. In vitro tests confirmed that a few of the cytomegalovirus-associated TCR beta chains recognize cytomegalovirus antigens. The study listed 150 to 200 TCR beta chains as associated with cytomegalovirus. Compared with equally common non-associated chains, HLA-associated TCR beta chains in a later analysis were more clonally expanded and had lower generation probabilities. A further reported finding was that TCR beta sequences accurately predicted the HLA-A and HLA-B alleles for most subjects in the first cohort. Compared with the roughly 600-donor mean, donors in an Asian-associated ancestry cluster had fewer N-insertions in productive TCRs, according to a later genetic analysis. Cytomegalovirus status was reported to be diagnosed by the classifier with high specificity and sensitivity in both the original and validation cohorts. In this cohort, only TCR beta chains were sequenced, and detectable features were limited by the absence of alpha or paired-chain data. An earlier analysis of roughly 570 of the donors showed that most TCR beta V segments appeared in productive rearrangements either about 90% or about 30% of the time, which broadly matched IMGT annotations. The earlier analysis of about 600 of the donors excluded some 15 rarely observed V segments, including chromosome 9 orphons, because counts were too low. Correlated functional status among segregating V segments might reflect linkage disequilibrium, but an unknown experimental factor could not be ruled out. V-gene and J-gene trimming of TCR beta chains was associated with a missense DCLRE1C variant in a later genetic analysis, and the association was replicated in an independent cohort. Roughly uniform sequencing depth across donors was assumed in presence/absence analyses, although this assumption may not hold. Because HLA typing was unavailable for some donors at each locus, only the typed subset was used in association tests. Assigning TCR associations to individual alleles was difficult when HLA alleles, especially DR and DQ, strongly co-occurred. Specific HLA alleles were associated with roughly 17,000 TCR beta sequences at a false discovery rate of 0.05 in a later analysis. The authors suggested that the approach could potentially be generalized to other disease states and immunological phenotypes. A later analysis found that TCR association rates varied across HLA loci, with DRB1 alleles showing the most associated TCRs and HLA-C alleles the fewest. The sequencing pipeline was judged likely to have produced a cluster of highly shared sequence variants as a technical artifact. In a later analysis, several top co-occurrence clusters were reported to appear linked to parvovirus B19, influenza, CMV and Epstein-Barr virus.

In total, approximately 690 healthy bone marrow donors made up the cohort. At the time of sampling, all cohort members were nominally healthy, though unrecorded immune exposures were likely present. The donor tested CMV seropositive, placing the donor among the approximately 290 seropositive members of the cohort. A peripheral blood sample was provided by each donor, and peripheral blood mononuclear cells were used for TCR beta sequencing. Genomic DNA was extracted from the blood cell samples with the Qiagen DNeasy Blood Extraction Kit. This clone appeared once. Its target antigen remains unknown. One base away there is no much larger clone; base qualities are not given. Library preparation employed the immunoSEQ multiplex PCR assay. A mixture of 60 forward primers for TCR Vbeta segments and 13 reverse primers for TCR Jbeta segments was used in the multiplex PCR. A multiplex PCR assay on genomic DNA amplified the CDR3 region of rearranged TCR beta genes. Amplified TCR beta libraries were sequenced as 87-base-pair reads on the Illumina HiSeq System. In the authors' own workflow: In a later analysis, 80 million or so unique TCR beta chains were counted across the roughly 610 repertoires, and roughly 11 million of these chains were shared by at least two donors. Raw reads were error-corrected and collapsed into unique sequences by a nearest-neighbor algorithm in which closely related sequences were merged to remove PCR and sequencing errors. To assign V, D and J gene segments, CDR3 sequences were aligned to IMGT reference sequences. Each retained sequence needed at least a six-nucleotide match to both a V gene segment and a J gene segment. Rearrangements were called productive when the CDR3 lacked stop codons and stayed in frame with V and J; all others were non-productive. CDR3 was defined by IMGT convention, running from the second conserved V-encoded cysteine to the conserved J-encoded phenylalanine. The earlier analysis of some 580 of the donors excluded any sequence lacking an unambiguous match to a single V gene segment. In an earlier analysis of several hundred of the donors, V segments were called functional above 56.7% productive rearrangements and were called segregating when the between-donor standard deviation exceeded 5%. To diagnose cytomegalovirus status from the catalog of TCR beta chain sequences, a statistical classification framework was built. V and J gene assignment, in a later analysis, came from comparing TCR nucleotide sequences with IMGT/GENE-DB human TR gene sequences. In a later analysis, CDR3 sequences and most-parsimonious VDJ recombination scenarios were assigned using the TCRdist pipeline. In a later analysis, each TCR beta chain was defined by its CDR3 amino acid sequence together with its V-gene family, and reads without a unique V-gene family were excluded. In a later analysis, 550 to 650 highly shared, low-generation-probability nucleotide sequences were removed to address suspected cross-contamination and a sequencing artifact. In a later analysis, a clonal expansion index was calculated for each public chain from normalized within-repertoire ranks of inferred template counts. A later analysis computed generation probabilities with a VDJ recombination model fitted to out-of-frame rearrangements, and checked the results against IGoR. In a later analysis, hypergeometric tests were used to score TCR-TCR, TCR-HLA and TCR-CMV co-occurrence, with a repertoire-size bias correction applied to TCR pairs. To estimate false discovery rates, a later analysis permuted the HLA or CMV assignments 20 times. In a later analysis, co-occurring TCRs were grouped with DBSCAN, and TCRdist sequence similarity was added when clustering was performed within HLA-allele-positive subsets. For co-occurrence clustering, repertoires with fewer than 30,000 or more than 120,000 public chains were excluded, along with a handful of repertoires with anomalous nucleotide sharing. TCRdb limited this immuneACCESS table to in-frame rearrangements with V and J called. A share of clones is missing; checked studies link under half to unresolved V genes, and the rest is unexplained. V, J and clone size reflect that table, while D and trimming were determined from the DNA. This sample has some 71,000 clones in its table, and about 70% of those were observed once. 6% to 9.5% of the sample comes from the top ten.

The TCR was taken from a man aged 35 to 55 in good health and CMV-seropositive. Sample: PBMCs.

The encoded CDR3 is CASSFGDRAGHGYTF. The bases read TGTGCCAGCAGTTTTGGGGACAGGGCCGGCCACGGCTACACCTTC. The V and J segments used are TRBV28 and TRBJ1-2, and 9 junctional nucleotides match TRBD1. The CDR3 spans 15 residues, from the cysteine through the phenylalanine. Just the 45-base CDR3 DNA is kept, in frame starting at base 1. Relative to germline, V is missing 3 bases and J is missing 8 bases, with 10 bases of the junction outside any gene match. The germline V gene provides CDR1 MDHEN and CDR2 SYDVKM.